This T cell receptor beta chain emerged from a study of blood T cells in healthy people across ages. The use of a sample-barcoded 5' primer and a J-beta primer mix characterized a second PCR of roughly 6 to 11 cycles. TCRdb fed the 5' RACE reads into MiXCR, producing one record per CDR3 protein. The sample has approximately 800,000 distinct CDR3 sequences, 40% to 65% seen once. The CDR3 sequence is 14 residues long. V was clipped by 5 bases and J by 1 base, with 10 bases between them. CDR1 is SGHTA, CDR2 FQGTGA, per germline. The chain couples TRBV7-3 to TRBJ2-3, with unresolved D. The sequence was collected from an elderly man in good health. The sequencing sample was made of blood. CDR3 amino acids: CASSVSARTDTQYF. DNA of the CDR3: TGTGCCAGCAGCGTCAGCGCCCGCACAGATACGCAGTATTTT.